This paragraph covers one T cell receptor (beta chain) sequence. These data come from a study of OX40 agonist ivuxolimab in advanced cancers. Germline CDR1 and CDR2: MNHEY and SMNVEV (reference sequence). This CDR3 spans 12 amino acids. The V end lost 6 bases, the J end lost 0 bases, and 6 bases lay between the germline ends. The data were produced by immunoSEQ multiplex PCR, yet TCRdb's version contains in-frame clones alone and is incomplete. This table has tens of thousands of clones, about 88% appearing once. This sample comprised CD4+ or CD8+ T cells sorted from blood, obtained in a trial of the OX40 agonist ivuxolimab. The clonotype was recovered from an adult with an advanced solid tumor such as melanoma, head and neck, liver or kidney cancer. The rearrangement joins TRBV27 to TRBJ2-7; D gene unclear. CDR3 sequence: CASSFSSYEQYF. CDR3 nucleotide sequence: TGTGCCAGCAGCTTTAGCTCCTACGAGCAGTACTTC.